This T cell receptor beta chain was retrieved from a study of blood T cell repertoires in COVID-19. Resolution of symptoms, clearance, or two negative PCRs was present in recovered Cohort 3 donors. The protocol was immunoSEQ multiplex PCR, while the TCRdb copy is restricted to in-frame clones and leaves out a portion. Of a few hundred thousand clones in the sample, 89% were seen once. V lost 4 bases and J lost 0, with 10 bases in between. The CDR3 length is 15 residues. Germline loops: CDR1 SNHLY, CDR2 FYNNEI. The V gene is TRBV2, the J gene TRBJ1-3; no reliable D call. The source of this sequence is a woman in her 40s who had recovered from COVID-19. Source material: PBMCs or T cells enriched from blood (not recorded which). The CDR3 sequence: CASSGGTSSGNTIYF. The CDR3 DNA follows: TGTGCCAGCAGTGGCGGAACGTCCTCTGGAAACACCATATATTTT. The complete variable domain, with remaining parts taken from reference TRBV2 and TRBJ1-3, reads EPEVTQTPSHQVTQMGQEVILRCVPISNHLYFYWYRQILGQKVEFLVSFYNNEISEKSEIFDDQFSVERPDGSNFTLKIRSTKLEDSAMYFCASSGGTSSGNTIYFGEGSWLTVV.